Below, one TCR beta chain is given with its context. The library targeted TCRbeta and was prepared with unique molecular identifiers. TCRdb independently ran MiXCR on the PCR reads; one entry per CDR3 protein. The sample yields around 410,000 distinct CDR3 sequences, 9.5% to 13% seen once. The sample belongs to a study of T-cell reconstitution after alpha-beta-depleted transplantation in children. The V end was cut by 5 bases, the J end by 6 bases, with 11 bases between. There are 12 residues in the CDR3. The germline CDR1 and CDR2 sequences are SEHNR and FQNEAQ (reference sequence). Specimen: PBMCs from the stem cell graft donor, collected from the stem cell graft. This receptor was obtained from a human donor who donated a stem cell graft to a child with acute myeloid leukemia. The chain has TRBV7-9 and TRBJ2-7; possibly TRBD2 for D (5 bases). The CDR3 is CASSQRAGEQYF. Here the CDR3 DNA reads TGTGCCAGCAGCCAGAGGGCAGGCGAGCAGTACTTC.